The 20 T cell receptor beta chains listed next were all sequenced from one sample in a study of shared clonotypes between healthy human individuals. The repertoire was sequenced with immunoSEQ multiplex PCR; TCRdb's copy has only in-frame clones and lacks some. The sample has about 2.1 million clones; just under 95% are singletons. Naive CD8 populations comprised CD45RO-negative cells positively selected for CCR7, excluding terminally differentiated effector memory CD45RA+ cells. The source material was naive CD8+ T cells from PBMCs. The receptors were gathered from a man between 18 and 35 years old in good health. Some clones in this sample may be carry-over from other donors' samples.

Note on this clone: Different DNA sequences within this sample yield the same CDR3. The chain joins TRBV27 to TRBJ2-2; D unclear. This CDR3 spans 15 amino acids. From germline, CDR1 is MNHEY and CDR2 SMNVEV (reference sequence). Trimming shortened V by 0 bases and J by 2 bases, and 7 bases separated the two germline ends. CDR3 DNA: TGTGCCAGCAGTTTATCCGCCCCTAACACCGGGGAGCTGTTTTTT. Amino acids: CASSLSAPNTGELFF.

The CDR3 DNA follows: TGTGCCAGCAGTTTTATCCGCCATGAGCAGTTCTTC. Its protein is CASSFIRHEQFF. The gene calls are TRBV27 and TRBJ2-1; D remains unclear. CDR1 and CDR2 (germline): MNHEY, SMNVEV (reference sequence). The CDR3 is made up of 12 amino acids. The ends were cut back, 3 bases at V and 8 bases at J, with 8 bases in the middle.

This rearrangement joins TRBV15 to TRBJ1-4; D is perhaps TRBD1 (5 bases). The germline V and J ends were trimmed by 0 bases and 4 bases, with 9 bases remaining between them. This CDR3 has 15 residues. Germline CDR1 reads LNHNV; CDR2 reads YYDKDF (reference sequence). The DNA of the CDR3 is TGTGCCACCAGCAGAGATCTTGGGGGTAATGAAAAACTGTTTTTT. Its protein product is CATSRDLGGNEKLFF.

The V call is TRBV7-9, the J call TRBJ2-7; D may correspond to TRBD1 or TRBD2 (5 bases each). CDR3 length equals 11 residues. V dropped 5 bases and J dropped 6 bases, with 8 bases sitting between them. Germline V gene lookup returns CDR1 SEHNR and CDR2 FQNEAQ (reference sequence). CDR3 sequence reads: CASSGGSEQYF. In DNA, the CDR3 is TGTGCCAGCAGCGGGGGATCCGAGCAGTACTTC.

The V gene is TRBV5-1, the J gene TRBJ1-1; D gene uncertain. The CDR3 extends over 16 amino acids. Trimming stripped 2 bases from V and 0 bases from J, with 14 bases between. CDR1 SGHRS and CDR2 YFSETQ come from the germline V gene. CDR3 nucleotide sequence: TGCGCCAGCAGCTTCCTAGGACGGATGTTGAACACTGAAGCTTTCTTT. Its translation: CASSFLGRMLNTEAFF.

This chain joins TRBV7-6 and TRBJ2-1; 13 bases agree with TRBD2. The germline CDR1 and CDR2 sequences are SGHVS and FNYEAQ. The junction had 7 bases not matched to a gene; V was cut back by 5 bases and J by 6 bases. The CDR3 has 16 residues. CDR3 in amino acids: CASSARTSGRFNEQFF. DNA for the CDR3: TGTGCCAGCAGCGCCAGGACTAGCGGGAGATTCAATGAGCAGTTCTTC.

The chain employs TRBV10-3 and TRBJ2-3; D is unresolved. Per germline, CDR1 ENHRY and CDR2 SYGVKD. The CDR3 is made up of 14 amino acids. The germline V and J ends were trimmed by 2 bases and 3 bases, with 9 bases remaining between them. CDR3 sequence: CAISEGDWTDTQYF. The CDR3, as DNA: TGTGCCATCAGTGAGGGCGATTGGACAGATACGCAGTATTTT.

The V gene is TRBV27, the J gene TRBJ2-1, with 13 positions matching TRBD2. The germline CDR1 and CDR2 sequences are MNHEY and SMNVEV (reference sequence). The J segment lost 7 bases and the V segment lost 5 bases, leaving 8 bases of the junction unmatched. The CDR3 has 16 amino acids. The CDR3 DNA is TGTGCCAGCAGTCCCCGGACTAGCGGGAGAGGTAATGAGCAGTTCTTC. Its translation is CASSPRTSGRGNEQFF.

A remark on this clone: Relative to the germline gene, one junction end is altered; a read error may explain this. In DNA, the CDR3 is TGTGCCAGCAGTTTAACCCTCCGGGACAGGGCTTTTTTT. As protein: CASSLTLRDRAFF. This sequence joins TRBV28 and TRBJ2-3; 9 positions match TRBD1. The CDR3 is 13 residues long. The germline CDR1 and CDR2 sequences are MDHEN and SYDVKM.

The V and J genes are TRBV7-9 and TRBJ2-7; maybe TRBD2 (6 bases). Germline V gene lookup returns CDR1 SEHNR and CDR2 FQNEAQ (reference sequence). This CDR3 contains 18 residues. Between the trimmed V and J ends, which lost 4 bases and 7 bases, there was a span of 29 bases. The CDR3 region is CASSSPPQVAREVVEQYF. CDR3 nucleotides: TGTGCCAGCAGCTCCCCCCCCCAGGTGGCGCGGGAAGTTGTGGAGCAGTACTTC.

Written as DNA, the CDR3 is TGTGCCAGCAGCCAAGACTGGGGCAGGGTCCCCTACGAGCAGTACTTC. Protein product: CASSQDWGRVPYEQYF. The chain links TRBV14 to TRBJ2-7; D is perhaps TRBD1 (5 bases). The CDR3 extends over 16 amino acids. CDR1 SGHDN and CDR2 FVKESK come from the germline V gene. V was trimmed by 0 bases and J by 2 bases, leaving 14 bases between them.

The chain is built from TRBV9 and TRBJ2-1, with 10 bases lining up with TRBD2. This CDR3 is built from 16 residues. Germline lookup yields CDR1 SGDLS and CDR2 YYNGEE. Trimming at V came to 0 bases and at J to 5 bases, leaving 5 bases not matched to a gene. CDR3 sequence: CASSVDRTSGNNEQFF. CDR3 sequence (DNA): TGTGCCAGCAGCGTAGATAGGACTAGCGGCAACAATGAGCAGTTCTTC. Full variable domain (rest looked up from reference TRBV9 and TRBJ2-1): DSGVTQTPKHLITATGQRVTLRCSPRSGDLSVYWYQQSLDQGLQFLIQYYNGEERAKGNILERFSAQQFPDLHSELNLSSLELGDSALYFCASSVDRTSGNNEQFFGPGTRLTVL.

The rearrangement links TRBV6-1 to TRBJ2-7, with 9 nucleotides matching TRBD2. V trimming: 3 bases; J trimming: 4 bases; junction bases outside the gene matches: 10. CDR1 is MNHNS, CDR2 SASEGT, per germline. The CDR3 totals 16 residues. Here the CDR3 reads CASSEGLVAGVYEQYF. The CDR3 region has the DNA TGTGCCAGCAGTGAGGGATTAGTAGCGGGAGTTTACGAGCAGTACTTC.

As concerns this clone: Distinct nucleotide sequences in the sample also encode this CDR3. This chain connects TRBV27 to TRBJ1-5, with D uncertain. This CDR3 is 12 amino acids long. CDR1 MNHEY and CDR2 SMNVEV come from the germline V gene (reference sequence). V was trimmed by 5 bases and J by 4 bases, leaving 6 bases between them. CDR3 protein: CASSTQNQPQHF. In DNA form, the CDR3 reads TGTGCCAGCAGTACGCAAAATCAGCCCCAGCATTTT.

This chain uses TRBV5-1 with TRBJ2-1; D is tentatively TRBD1 or TRBD2 (5 bases each). CDR3 length: 14 amino acids. Looked up from germline, CDR1 is SGHRS and CDR2 is YFSETQ. V was cut by 0 bases and J by 7 bases, with 11 bases left in between. The CDR3 nucleotides are TGCGCCAGCAGCTTGGCAGGGAGAGGGAATGAGCAGTTCTTC. This codes for CASSLAGRGNEQFF.

The chain recombines TRBV5-4 with TRBJ2-5, with TRBD2 as a possible D gene (5 bases). V was cut by 4 bases and J by 7 bases, with 17 bases left in between. The CDR3 has 14 amino acids. Germline V gene sequence: CDR1 SGHNT, CDR2 YYREEE (reference sequence). The CDR3 here is CASSPGDTAGTQYF. The DNA of the CDR3 is TGTGCCAGCAGCCCAGGTGACACGGCGGGGACCCAGTACTTC.

The chain recombines TRBV6-1 with TRBJ2-7; D is possibly TRBD1 (6 bases). The V gene's germline CDR1 is MNHNS and CDR2 SASEGT. The CDR3 has 14 residues. V lost 1 base, J lost 5 bases, and 12 bases lay in between. CDR3 amino acids: CASSEGTVIHEQYF. CDR3 DNA: TGTGCCAGCAGTGAAGGGACAGTAATCCACGAGCAGTACTTC.

The rearrangement joins TRBV28 to TRBJ2-1; 7 bases agree with TRBD2. The CDR3 extends over 16 amino acids. Trimming at V came to 6 bases and at J to 8 bases, leaving 16 bases not matched to a gene. CDR1 and CDR2 from the germline V gene are MDHEN and SYDVKM. CDR3 in amino acids: CASSAPGEGLLDEQFF. The CDR3 region has the DNA TGTGCCAGCAGCGCCCCCGGGGAGGGCCTGCTCGATGAGCAGTTCTTC.

V and J are TRBV27 and TRBJ2-4, with unresolved D. Germline-derived CDR1 and CDR2 are MNHEY and SMNVEV (reference sequence). The CDR3 is 17 amino acids. V lost 5 bases and J lost 0, with 17 bases in between. The CDR3 reads CASSPPGRPGAKNIQYF. For the CDR3, the DNA is TGTGCCAGCAGTCCCCCCGGGCGTCCAGGAGCCAAAAACATTCAGTACTTC.

The rearrangement links TRBV7-9 to TRBJ2-2; TRBD1 matches 12 bases. Trimming at V came to 4 bases and at J to 6 bases, leaving 9 bases not matched to a gene. The germline V gene has CDR1 SEHNR and CDR2 FQNEAQ (reference sequence). The CDR3 has 17 amino acids. The CDR3 DNA sequence: TGTGCCAGCAGCTACCGACCGGGACAGGGGGCATCCGGGGAGCTGTTTTTT. Protein product: CASSYRPGQGASGELFF.